The 5 T cell receptor beta chains below all came from one sample that was sequenced in a study of tumor-infiltrating lymphocytes in primary liver carcinoma. The source material, 20-30 mg of unsorted bulk tissue, was used to co-extract RNA and DNA. Making TCR beta cDNA involved around 510 ng total RNA and a constant-region primer. ARM-PCR, slightly modified, supplied the TCR beta libraries through three nested multiplex PCR rounds. A C-beta reverse primer and TRBV1-TRBV30 forward primers served in each of the first two PCR rounds, at 10 cycles apiece. TCRdb called the multiplex PCR reads again in MiXCR, with one record for every CDR3 protein. The table includes 95,000 to 100,000 distinct CDR3 sequences, around 71% detected once. Sequenced: liver tumor tissue from sampling region 2. Subset of the sample: tumor region T2, inferior pole. The receptor source for this set is a woman aged 55 to 70 with primary liver carcinoma and hepatitis B virus infection.

This clonotype was seen a handful of times. This sequence joins TRBV5-1 and TRBJ1-2; tentative D call: TRBD1 (6 bases). V gave up 1 base and J gave up 8 bases, with 15 bases separating them. There are 14 residues in the CDR3. The germline CDR1 and CDR2 sequences are SGHRS and YFSETQ. Here the CDR3 DNA reads TGCGCCAGCAGCTTGTCCGGGTTCGGGGGCGGCTACACCTTC. It specifies CASSLSGFGGGYTF.

The genes are TRBV29-1 and TRBJ2-4; D gene uncertain. This CDR3 contains 13 residues. The V gene's germline CDR1 is SQVTM and CDR2 ANQGSEA. The V gene lost 4 bases and the J gene lost 3 bases, with 10 bases spanning the gap. The CDR3 here is CSVGDGGKNIQYF. DNA of the CDR3: TGCAGCGTTGGAGATGGCGGCAAAAACATTCAGTACTTC.

Ten or more counts support this clonotype. The gene calls are TRBV5-5 and TRBJ1-5; D unclear. The CDR3 contains 15 residues. Germline CDR1 and CDR2: SGHKS and YYEKEE (reference sequence). V was pared by 1 base and J by 1 base, with 9 bases between. The CDR3 DNA reads TGTGCCAGCAGCTTGTTTCTCATAAGCAATCAGCCCCAGCATTTT. It yields the protein CASSLFLISNQPQHF.

On this clonotype itself: This may arise from a read error, as a much more abundant clone is one base away. The chain is built from TRBV30 and TRBJ2-1; 8 nucleotides line up with TRBD2. This CDR3 region has 11 residues. Germline CDR1 is GTSNPN and CDR2 is SVGIG (reference sequence). Here the CDR3 reads CAWSWRGEQLF. The DNA of the CDR3 is TGTGCCTGGAGTTGGCGGGGGGAGCAGTTATTC. Combining the CDR3 with reference TRBV30 and TRBJ2-1 gives the whole variable domain SQTIHQWPATLVQPVGSPLSLECTVEGTSNPNLYWYRQAAGRGLQLLFYSVGIGQISSEVPQNLSASRPQDRQFILSSKKLLLSDSGFYLCAWSWRGEQLFGPGTRLTVL.

Points on this clonotype: It is likely a read error, because the conserved phenylalanine at the end of the CDR3 is missing. The genes are TRBV11-1 and TRBJ2-7, with D perhaps being TRBD1 or TRBD2 (6 bases each). Trimming took off 5 bases at V and 6 bases at J, with 20 bases between the two ends. The CDR3 is 15 residues long. CDR1 SGHAT and CDR2 FQDESV come from the germline V gene (reference sequence). This CDR3 is CASSPQTGGLREQYL. CDR3 DNA sequence: TGTGCCAGCAGCCCCCAGACAGGAGGACTACGCGAGCAGTACCTC.